Sequencing of this T cell receptor beta chain was carried out in a study of T-cell reconstitution after alpha-beta-depleted transplantation in children. Molecular barcoding with unique molecular identifiers was used for the TCRbeta library. MiXCR, applied by TCRdb to the PCR reads, yields one record per CDR3 protein. The profile covers a few hundred thousand distinct CDR3 sequences, with about a sixth appearing a single time and 2.5% to 4% taken by the ten largest. This clonotype occurred a few times. This CDR3 spans 19 amino acids. Sample: PBMCs from the stem cell graft donor, taken from the stem cell graft. This chain connects TRBV21-1 to TRBJ1-5; TRBD1, the D gene given by the table, was not confirmed from the DNA. TRBV21-1 corresponds to a pseudogene. The TCR sequence derives from a human donor who donated a stem cell graft to a child with acute lymphoblastic leukemia. CDR3 amino acids: CASSMGGGLLVLSNQPQHF. CDR3 nucleotide sequence: TGTGCCAGCAGCATGGGTGGGGGCCTCCTAGTCTTAAGCAATCAGCCCCAGCATTTT.